Following are 21 T cell receptor beta chains from one sample sequenced in a study of blood T cell repertoires in COVID-19. Method: immunoSEQ multiplex PCR; TCRdb's copy keeps in-frame clones and lacks some. The sample consists of about 160,000 clones, 84% of them appearing once. The sequenced material came from PBMCs or T cells enriched from blood (not recorded which). These receptors all come from a woman in her fifties or sixties who had recovered from COVID-19.

The chain combines TRBV9 with TRBJ2-7; maybe TRBD2 (5 bases). Trimming shortened V by 0 bases and J by 0 bases, and 16 bases separated the two germline ends. Per the germline V gene, CDR1 is SGDLS and CDR2 is YYNGEE. The CDR3 extends over 17 amino acids. The CDR3 DNA sequence: TGTGCCAGCAGCGTAGGGGCTAGCACGGGTAGCTCCTACGAGCAGTACTTC. Translating it yields CASSVGASTGSSYEQYF.

The V and J genes are TRBV5-1 and TRBJ1-5; 7 bases align to TRBD1. The CDR3 consists of 15 residues. V was pared by 3 bases and J by 5 bases, with 8 bases of the junction left unmatched. The V gene's germline CDR1 is SGHRS and CDR2 YFSETQ. This CDR3 reads CASSWGDSEDQPQHF. For the CDR3, the DNA is TGCGCCAGCAGCTGGGGGGACAGCGAGGATCAGCCCCAGCATTTT.

This clone was recorded a few times. The chain recombines TRBV28 with TRBJ1-2, with 7 bases identical to TRBD1. The J segment lost 7 bases and the V segment lost 4 bases, leaving 9 bases of the junction unmatched. The CDR3 covers 14 residues. Germline CDR1 and CDR2: MDHEN and SYDVKM. The DNA of the CDR3 is TGTGCCAGCAGTTCCCCCGACAGGGCTTTTGGCTACACCTTC. Encoded protein: CASSSPDRAFGYTF.

The chain links TRBV2 to TRBJ2-1, with 13 bases identical to TRBD2. J lost 5 bases, V lost 6 bases, and 19 bases had no gene match. The CDR3 is 20 amino acids. From germline, CDR1 is SNHLY and CDR2 FYNNEI. CDR3 amino acids: CASRTRLGFTSGGVDNEQFF. The CDR3 DNA reads as TGTGCCAGCAGGACCAGACTAGGATTCACTAGCGGGGGGGTGGACAATGAGCAGTTCTTC. The full variable domain, completed using reference TRBV2 and TRBJ2-1, is EPEVTQTPSHQVTQMGQEVILRCVPISNHLYFYWYRQILGQKVEFLVSFYNNEISEKSEIFDDQFSVERPDGSNFTLKIRSTKLEDSAMYFCASRTRLGFTSGGVDNEQFFGPGTRLTVL.

This clone has a handful of counts. The rearrangement joins TRBV7-9 to TRBJ1-2; D gene ambiguous. Germline V CDR1 and CDR2: SEHNR, FQNEAQ (reference sequence). The V gene lost 1 base and the J gene lost 4 bases, with 13 bases spanning the gap. CDR3 length: 15 residues. This CDR3 is CASSLVEGAAYGYTF. The CDR3, as DNA: TGTGCCAGCAGCTTAGTTGAGGGAGCGGCCTATGGCTACACCTTC.

The gene calls are TRBV7-9 and TRBJ1-1; 11 bases are shared with TRBD1. In germline, CDR1 is SEHNR, CDR2 FQNEAQ (reference sequence). The trim removed 2 bases at V and 5 bases at J, leaving 7 bases unmatched. The CDR3 is 16 residues long. CDR3 nucleotide sequence: TGTGCCAGCAGCTTAATATCCGGGACAGGGGGTACTGAAGCTTTCTTT. This sequence encodes CASSLISGTGGTEAFF.

J is TRBJ2-1 and V is TRBV5-1; possible D gene TRBD1, 5 bases. This CDR3 is built from 15 residues. V was clipped by 0 bases and J by 12 bases, with 19 bases between them. Germline CDR1 reads SGHRS; CDR2 reads YFSETQ. CDR3 in DNA: TGCGCCAGCAGCTTGGTGGGGCTCCCTGGGTATACGCAGTTCTTC. This translates into CASSLVGLPGYTQFF.

This chain joins TRBV12-3 or TRBV12-4 and TRBJ2-5; D unresolved. The CDR3 loop spans 13 amino acids. V lost 6 bases and J lost 5, with 13 bases in between. The CDR3 region has the DNA TGTGCCAGCAGCAACATCCCCATCGAGACCCAGTACTTC. This sequence encodes CASSNIPIETQYF.

This rearrangement joins TRBV6-6 to TRBJ2-7; TRBD2 matches at 14 bases. Looked up from germline, CDR1 is MNHNY and CDR2 is SVGAGI (reference sequence). The CDR3 is 16 residues long. The V segment lost 5 bases and the J segment 3 bases; nucleotides outside the gene matches: 6. CDR3 coding DNA: TGTGCCAGCAGTCCCTTGACTAGCGGGAGGGTCTACGAGCAGTACTTC. Translation: CASSPLTSGRVYEQYF.

The chain employs TRBV10-3 and TRBJ1-1; 10 bases match TRBD1. Per the germline V gene, CDR1 is ENHRY and CDR2 is SYGVKD. The CDR3 is 16 amino acids. V lost 7 bases, J lost 4 bases, and 12 bases stayed unmatched. The CDR3 sequence: CAITYTRQGAGTEAFF. The CDR3 DNA reads TGTGCCATCACCTATACCAGACAGGGGGCTGGCACTGAAGCTTTCTTT.

This chain joins TRBV29-1 and TRBJ2-7; tentative D call: TRBD1 (5 bases). The germline V gene encodes CDR1 SQVTM and CDR2 ANQGSEA. The CDR3 is 12 amino acids. Trimming cost V 3 bases and J 6 bases, with 12 bases left between them. The CDR3 DNA reads as TGCAGCGTTGAGGGCAGGGCGAGCGAGCAGTACTTC. The encoded protein is CSVEGRASEQYF.

The chain employs TRBV18 and TRBJ2-3, with TRBD1 identical over 7 bases. The V gene's germline CDR1 is KGHSH and CDR2 LQKENI. Unmatched junction bases numbered 4, after V lost 6 bases and J lost 4 bases. CDR3 length equals 13 residues. CDR3 residues: CASSTGRADTQYF. CDR3 sequence (DNA): TGTGCCAGCTCGACAGGGCGGGCAGATACGCAGTATTTT.

This chain joins TRBV5-6 and TRBJ2-7, with TRBD2 matching over 8 bases. With 3 bases clipped from V and 3 bases from J, the junction kept 8 bases outside the gene matches. The CDR3 is 15 amino acids. Germline CDR1 is SGHDT and CDR2 is YYEEEE. CDR3 sequence reads: CASSSHTGLVYEQYF. CDR3 in DNA: TGTGCCAGCAGCTCGCATACGGGACTAGTCTACGAGCAGTACTTC.

The rearrangement joins TRBV6-6 to TRBJ2-3; TRBD2 agrees at 13 bases. Germline CDR1 MNHNY, CDR2 SVGAGI (reference sequence). V dropped 2 bases and J dropped 2; count of bases not matched to a gene: 1. CDR3 length: 16 residues. Written as DNA, the CDR3 is TGTGCCAGCAGTTACGGACTAGCGGGGGTCACAGATACGCAGTATTTT. It encodes CASSYGLAGVTDTQYF.

The rearrangement uses TRBV19 and TRBJ2-1; maybe TRBD1 (5 bases). The V end lost 6 bases, the J end lost 2 bases, and 14 bases lay between the germline ends. Per germline, CDR1 LNHDA and CDR2 SQIVND (reference sequence). The CDR3 is 15 residues long. CDR3 region: CASSPRAIPYNEQFF. The CDR3 DNA is TGTGCCAGTAGCCCCAGGGCCATCCCCTACAATGAGCAGTTCTTC. Filled out from reference TRBV19 and TRBJ2-1, the complete variable domain reads DGGITQSPKYLFRKEGQNVTLSCEQNLNHDAMYWYRQDPGQGLRLIYYSQIVNDFQKGDIAEGYSVSREKKESFPLTVTSAQKNPTAFYLCASSPRAIPYNEQFFGPGTRLTVL.

The J gene is TRBJ2-1, the V gene TRBV2; tentatively, D is TRBD2 (6 bases). Germline values: CDR1 SNHLY, CDR2 FYNNEI. CDR3 length: 15 residues. V gave up 6 bases and J gave up 4 bases, with 16 bases separating them. This chain's CDR3 is CASRALATAYNEQFF. The CDR3 DNA sequence: TGTGCCAGCAGGGCCCTAGCGACGGCTTACAATGAGCAGTTCTTC. The entire variable domain, with the rest obtained from reference TRBV2 and TRBJ2-1, is as follows: EPEVTQTPSHQVTQMGQEVILRCVPISNHLYFYWYRQILGQKVEFLVSFYNNEISEKSEIFDDQFSVERPDGSNFTLKIRSTKLEDSAMYFCASRALATAYNEQFFGPGTRLTVL.

This clone was seen a few times. The chain couples TRBV5-1 to TRBJ2-5; weak D call: TRBD1 (6 bases). The CDR3 is made up of 15 amino acids. With 0 bases removed from V and 2 bases from J, the gap between germline ends came to 11 bases. Germline CDR1 SGHRS, CDR2 YFSETQ. Written as DNA, the CDR3 is TGCGCCAGCAGCTTGGCACAGGGCATTCAAGAGACCCAGTACTTC. Encoded protein: CASSLAQGIQETQYF.

The sample holds many counts of this clone. The V and J genes are TRBV6-2 or TRBV6-3 and TRBJ2-1; TRBD1 agrees at 9 bases. CDR1 MNHEY and CDR2 SVGEGT come from the germline V gene. Unmatched junction bases numbered 9, after V lost 0 bases and J lost 6 bases. The CDR3 covers 17 residues. The CDR3 DNA reads TGTGCCAGCAGTTACTCTTCCGGGACAGGGATCTTCAATGAGCAGTTCTTC. This encodes CASSYSSGTGIFNEQFF.

This clone was detected once. J is TRBJ1-5 and V is TRBV19; no clear D gene. Germline V gene data show CDR1 as LNHDA and CDR2 as SQIVND (reference sequence). V lost 10 bases and J lost 0, with 22 bases in between. The CDR3 sequence is 17 residues long. The CDR3 loop is CATSGGLGSYSNQPQHF. The CDR3, as DNA: TGTGCCACCTCAGGTGGGTTGGGTTCCTATAGCAATCAGCCCCAGCATTTT.

The rearrangement links TRBV14 to TRBJ2-3; TRBD2 matches 12 bases. The germline CDR1 and CDR2 sequences are SGHDN and FVKESK. There are 20 residues in the CDR3. V lost 2 bases to trimming and J lost 1 base; unmatched junction nucleotides: 13. CDR3: CASSQTMTWTSGAGTDTQYF. The CDR3 region has the DNA TGTGCCAGCAGCCAAACTATGACCTGGACTAGCGGGGCCGGCACAGATACGCAGTATTTT.

The V call is TRBV7-9, the J call TRBJ2-5, with D possibly TRBD1 on 5 matching bases. The germline gives CDR1 SEHNR, CDR2 FQNEAQ (reference sequence). V lost 2 bases to trimming and J lost 5 bases, with 12 bases between them. The CDR3 runs to 14 residues. Here the CDR3 reads CASSLKGSGETQYF. CDR3 coding DNA: TGTGCCAGCAGCTTAAAGGGCTCAGGGGAGACCCAGTACTTC.